A selection of T cell receptor beta chains follows, all from one sample in a study of vaccination and CD4 T cells after COVID-19. From the PCR reads, TCRdb called clonotypes with MiXCR, one entry per CDR3 protein. In the table there are around 13,000 distinct CDR3 sequences, 50% to 55% of which are singletons. No antigens are known for them. Input material: CD4+ T cells from blood, cultured in vitro. The receptors originated from a human donor who had recovered from COVID-19. Each CDR3 is given with its conserved first and last residue. Fields, in order: D gene, CDR3 length, J gene, clone size, V gene, CDR3 protein, CDR3 DNA. The D gene is left open where the match is weak. Clone size is not always given. Where it is, it says once, few, many or a class for expanded clones.

d_call: TRBD1
cdr3_length: 15
j_call: TRBJ2-1
clone_size: -
v_call: TRBV5-1
cdr3_aa: CASSSGTDTYNEQFF
cdr3_nt: TGCGCCAGCAGTTCCGGGACAGATACCTACAATGAGCAGTTCTTC

d_call: -
cdr3_length: 14
j_call: TRBJ1-1
clone_size: -
v_call: TRBV7-3
cdr3_aa: CASSLTSQAPEAFF
cdr3_nt: TGTGCCAGCAGCTTAACGTCACAGGCACCTGAAGCTTTCTTT

d_call: TRBD2
cdr3_length: 17
j_call: TRBJ2-1
clone_size: -
v_call: TRBV19
cdr3_aa: CASSLRGPRLASNEQFF
cdr3_nt: TGTGCCAGTAGTTTGAGGGGCCCGAGACTAGCGAGCAATGAGCAGTTCTTC

d_call: TRBD2
cdr3_length: 16
j_call: TRBJ2-5
clone_size: few
v_call: TRBV5-4
cdr3_aa: CASSSGLAGERETQYF
cdr3_nt: TGTGCCAGCAGCTCAGGACTAGCGGGAGAGAGAGAGACCCAGTACTTC

d_call: -
cdr3_length: 15
j_call: TRBJ2-2
clone_size: few
v_call: TRBV6-1
cdr3_aa: CASSVARLNTGELFF
cdr3_nt: TGTGCCAGCAGTGTGGCCAGGCTGAACACCGGGGAGCTGTTTTTT

d_call: -
cdr3_length: 17
j_call: TRBJ2-6
clone_size: -
v_call: TRBV5-8
cdr3_aa: CAGRQSLFVGDPNVLTF
cdr3_nt: TGTGCCGGACGACAGTCTCTTTTTGTAGGTGACCCAAACGTCCTGACTTTC

d_call: TRBD1
cdr3_length: 17
j_call: TRBJ2-1
clone_size: -
v_call: TRBV27
cdr3_aa: CASSLSLARGLGNEQFF
cdr3_nt: TGTGCCAGCAGTTTATCGCTAGCCAGGGGGCTAGGCAATGAGCAGTTCTTC

d_call: TRBD1
cdr3_length: 14
j_call: TRBJ1-5
clone_size: -
v_call: TRBV2
cdr3_aa: CASSGGGQYQPQHF
cdr3_nt: TGTGCCAGCAGCGGGGGGGGACAGTATCAGCCCCAGCATTTT

d_call: -
cdr3_length: 15
j_call: TRBJ1-1
clone_size: -
v_call: TRBV2
cdr3_aa: CASSGGHPTQAEAFF
cdr3_nt: TGTGCCAGCAGTGGTGGTCACCCGACGCAGGCTGAAGCTTTCTTT

d_call: TRBD2
cdr3_length: 16
j_call: TRBJ2-5
clone_size: -
v_call: TRBV12-3/TRBV12-4
cdr3_aa: CASSLFLGGNIQTQYF
cdr3_nt: TGTGCCAGCAGTTTATTTCTGGGAGGGAATATACAGACCCAGTACTTC

d_call: -
cdr3_length: 18
j_call: TRBJ2-1
clone_size: -
v_call: TRBV4-1
cdr3_aa: CASSQVLGLTPNWNEQFF
cdr3_nt: TGCGCCAGCAGCCAAGTGTTAGGGCTTACACCGAATTGGAATGAGCAGTTCTTC

d_call: -
cdr3_length: 17
j_call: TRBJ2-6
clone_size: few
v_call: TRBV7-3
cdr3_aa: CASSLTGRSSGANVLTF
cdr3_nt: TGTGCCAGCAGCTTAACTGGCAGGAGCTCTGGGGCCAACGTCCTGACTTTC

d_call: -
cdr3_length: 12
j_call: TRBJ1-5
clone_size: few
v_call: TRBV20-1
cdr3_aa: CSASQFNQPQHF
cdr3_nt: TGCAGTGCCTCTCAGTTCAATCAGCCCCAGCATTTT

d_call: TRBD2
cdr3_length: 14
j_call: TRBJ2-2
clone_size: -
v_call: TRBV6-1
cdr3_aa: CASRGASGTGELFF
cdr3_nt: TGTGCCAGCCGCGGGGCTAGCGGGACCGGGGAGCTGTTTTTT

d_call: -
cdr3_length: 15
j_call: TRBJ2-4
clone_size: few
v_call: TRBV5-4
cdr3_aa: CASSQNWGAKNIQYF
cdr3_nt: TGTGCCAGCAGCCAGAACTGGGGAGCCAAAAACATTCAGTACTTC